This record covers a single T cell receptor (beta chain). Antigen specificity is unknown. MiXCR, applied by TCRdb to the 5' RACE reads, yields one record per CDR3 protein. This table has hundreds of thousands of distinct CDR3 sequences, about a fifth appearing once. The sample originates from a study of identical twins. Overall study results and limits: Within cord blood, abundant beta clonotypes carried fewer insertions, but memory repertoires showed no such trend.

CDR3 size: 16 residues. The V gene end was trimmed by 3 bases and the J gene end by 1 base; junction bases not matched to a gene: 8. Germline CDR1 and CDR2: MGHRA and YSYEKL. These data are also associated with another study on yellow fever vaccine responses in identical twins.

The gene calls are TRBV4-1 and TRBJ2-7; 8 positions match TRBD1. The sequenced material came from CD4+ T cells sorted from blood. This TCR was sampled from a woman aged 18-29 years in good health. CDR3 bases: TGCGCCAGCAGCCAGCAGGGACAGGCGGGATCCTACGAGCAGTACTTC. Amino acid sequence: CASSQQGQAGSYEQYF.